The next 5 T cell receptor beta chains were all read from a single sample in a study of blood T cell repertoires in COVID-19. The table came from immunoSEQ multiplex PCR; TCRdb's copy has only in-frame clones and leaves some out. The table has approximately 150,000 clones, 79% seen once. The sequenced sample consisted of peripheral blood. The receptors stem from a man in his fifties or sixties with active or convalescent COVID-19.

The V and J genes are TRBV28 and TRBJ1-2, with 9 bases identical to TRBD1. The CDR3 contains 14 residues. J lost 4 bases, V lost 2 bases, and 2 bases had no gene match. In germline, CDR1 is MDHEN, CDR2 SYDVKM. As DNA, the CDR3 is TGTGCCAGCAGTTTAGACAGGGGGTTCTATGGCTACACCTTC. Translation: CASSLDRGFYGYTF.

This sequence joins TRBV5-6 and TRBJ1-5; D ambiguous. The CDR3 runs 17 residues. The V and J ends lost 1 base and 5 bases respectively, with 19 bases between them. The germline V gene has CDR1 SGHDT and CDR2 YYEEEE. The CDR3 sequence: CASSLSFAVGGHQPQHF. CDR3 sequence (DNA): TGTGCCAGCAGCTTGAGCTTTGCAGTTGGTGGGCATCAGCCCCAGCATTTT.

The chain links TRBV10-2 to TRBJ2-7, with 9 bases identical to TRBD1. The trim removed 5 bases at V and 1 base at J, leaving 9 bases unmatched. CDR1 and CDR2 (germline): WSHSY, SAAADI. The CDR3 is 16 residues long. CDR3 bases: TGCGCCAGCAGTTGGGACAGGGTGGATAATTCCTACGAGCAGTACTTC. Its protein product is CASSWDRVDNSYEQYF.

In its sample, this clone was seen a few times. This chain connects TRBV28 to TRBJ1-2; D remains ambiguous. CDR3 length: 14 amino acids. V was clipped by 4 bases and J by 6 bases, with 15 bases between them. Germline loops: CDR1 MDHEN, CDR2 SYDVKM. The CDR3 coding sequence is TGTGCCAGCAGTTCCTTCGTACCGGGGAATGGCTACACCTTC. Protein product: CASSSFVPGNGYTF.

This clone was counted at least ten times. V and J are TRBV3-1 (or the pseudogene TRBV3-2) and TRBJ1-1; TRBD1 is a possible D gene (6 bases). CDR1 is LGHDT, CDR2 YNNKEL, per germline (reference sequence). V was pared by 4 bases and J by 2 bases, with 14 bases between. The CDR3 covers 15 residues. For the CDR3, the DNA is TGTGCCAGCAGCCCCTGGACAGACGTTAACACTGAAGCTTTCTTT. It encodes CASSPWTDVNTEAFF.